Listed below are T cell receptor beta chains from one sample, sequenced in a study of cytomegalovirus exposure and HLA in healthy donors. Produced via immunoSEQ multiplex PCR; TCRdb's table is partial and in-frame only. Its clone listing holds 200,000 to 250,000 clones. Sequenced input: PBMCs. These receptors were obtained from a woman aged 30 to 39 in good health and CMV-seropositive. Both conserved end residues are part of each CDR3. The order of the fields is D gene, J gene, V gene, CDR3 protein, CDR3 DNA. A D gene is named only where the DNA matches it firmly.

d_call: TRBD1; j_call: TRBJ2-7; v_call: TRBV5-1; cdr3_aa: CASSPGQVKTYEQYF; cdr3_nt: TGCGCCAGCAGCCCGGGACAGGTAAAAACCTACGAGCAGTACTTC
d_call: -; j_call: TRBJ2-1; v_call: TRBV7-2; cdr3_aa: CASSLERAPYNEQFF; cdr3_nt: TGTGCCAGCAGCTTAGAGCGGGCCCCCTACAATGAGCAGTTCTTC
d_call: -; j_call: TRBJ1-1; v_call: TRBV4-1; cdr3_aa: CASSQSRGNTEAFF; cdr3_nt: TGCGCCAGCAGCCAAAGCAGGGGGAACACTGAAGCTTTCTTT
d_call: -; j_call: TRBJ1-6; v_call: TRBV6-1; cdr3_aa: CASSVDRFSSYNSPLHF; cdr3_nt: TGTGCCAGCAGTGTTGATCGGTTTAGCTCCTATAATTCACCCCTCCACTTT
d_call: -; j_call: TRBJ1-1; v_call: TRBV28; cdr3_aa: CASSFLPGRASPEAFF; cdr3_nt: TGTGCCAGCAGTTTTCTCCCGGGCAGGGCTTCCCCTGAAGCTTTCTTT
d_call: TRBD2; j_call: TRBJ2-1; v_call: TRBV13; cdr3_aa: CASSPSLAGEYNEQFF; cdr3_nt: TGTGCCAGCAGCCCATCTCTAGCGGGAGAGTACAATGAGCAGTTCTTC
d_call: -; j_call: TRBJ1-4; v_call: TRBV4-3; cdr3_aa: CASSQDSGREKLFF; cdr3_nt: TGCGCCAGCAGCCAAGATTCCGGGAGGGAAAAACTGTTTTTT
d_call: TRBD1; j_call: TRBJ1-1; v_call: TRBV19; cdr3_aa: CASSRQGNTEAFF; cdr3_nt: TGTGCCAGTAGTCGACAGGGGAACACTGAAGCTTTCTTT
d_call: -; j_call: TRBJ1-1; v_call: TRBV27; cdr3_aa: CASRRIQSLNTEAFF; cdr3_nt: TGTGCCAGCAGGCGTATACAGAGTTTGAACACTGAAGCTTTCTTT
d_call: TRBD2; j_call: TRBJ2-2; v_call: TRBV7-9; cdr3_aa: CASSPDLAGVRELFF; cdr3_nt: TGTGCCAGCAGCCCCGACCTAGCGGGAGTGCGGGAGCTGTTTTTT
d_call: TRBD1; j_call: TRBJ1-2; v_call: TRBV5-6; cdr3_aa: CASGRQGGYYGYTF; cdr3_nt: TGTGCCAGCGGACGACAGGGTGGGTACTATGGCTACACCTTC
d_call: -; j_call: TRBJ1-2; v_call: TRBV7-8; cdr3_aa: CASSFHTGQGYTF; cdr3_nt: TGTGCCAGCAGCTTTCATACCGGACAGGGCTACACCTTC
d_call: TRBD1; j_call: TRBJ2-5; v_call: TRBV25-1; cdr3_aa: CASSETGTEQETQYF; cdr3_nt: TGTGCCAGCAGTGAAACCGGGACAGAACAAGAGACCCAGTACTTC
d_call: TRBD1; j_call: TRBJ1-1; v_call: TRBV5-1; cdr3_aa: CASSPGTANTEAFF; cdr3_nt: TGCGCCAGCAGCCCAGGGACAGCTAACACTGAAGCTTTCTTT
d_call: -; j_call: TRBJ2-3; v_call: TRBV5-1; cdr3_aa: CASSTGPTDTQYF; cdr3_nt: TGCGCCAGCAGCACGGGTCCCACAGATACGCAGTATTTT
d_call: -; j_call: TRBJ1-3; v_call: TRBV5-1; cdr3_aa: CASSPGGPGEGNTIYF; cdr3_nt: TGCGCCAGCAGCCCCGGGGGACCCGGAGAGGGAAACACCATATATTTT
d_call: -; j_call: TRBJ1-1; v_call: TRBV7-9; cdr3_aa: CASSFRGKVWNTEAFF; cdr3_nt: TGTGCCAGCAGCTTTAGGGGGAAAGTGTGGAACACTGAAGCTTTCTTT
d_call: TRBD1; j_call: TRBJ2-3; v_call: TRBV27; cdr3_aa: CASSSVDRAADTQYF; cdr3_nt: TGTGCCAGCAGTTCTGTTGACAGGGCCGCAGATACGCAGTATTTT
d_call: TRBD2; j_call: TRBJ2-5; v_call: TRBV10-2; cdr3_aa: CASSDTGTNLRETQYF; cdr3_nt: TGCGCCAGCAGTGACACCGGGACTAATTTGCGGGAGACCCAGTACTTC
d_call: -; j_call: TRBJ2-7; v_call: TRBV19; cdr3_aa: CASSMIARGPSEQYF; cdr3_nt: TGTGCCAGTAGTATGATAGCCAGGGGTCCATCCGAGCAGTACTTC
d_call: -; j_call: TRBJ1-4; v_call: TRBV5-1; cdr3_aa: CASSEQVLATNEKLFF; cdr3_nt: TGCGCCAGCAGCGAACAGGTTTTAGCAACTAATGAAAAACTGTTTTTT
d_call: TRBD1; j_call: TRBJ1-3; v_call: TRBV29-1; cdr3_aa: CSVVTGYGNTIYF; cdr3_nt: TGCAGCGTCGTGACAGGGTATGGAAACACCATATATTTT
d_call: TRBD2; j_call: TRBJ2-1; v_call: TRBV9; cdr3_aa: CASSAPGLAGIDEQFF; cdr3_nt: TGTGCCAGCAGCGCGCCGGGACTAGCGGGTATCGATGAGCAGTTCTTC
d_call: TRBD1; j_call: TRBJ1-1; v_call: TRBV7-2; cdr3_aa: CASSLYPGTGGNTEAFF; cdr3_nt: TGTGCCAGCAGCTTATACCCCGGGACAGGGGGGAACACTGAAGCTTTCTTT
d_call: TRBD2; j_call: TRBJ2-3; v_call: TRBV9; cdr3_aa: CASSLYGSGGGPDTQYF; cdr3_nt: TGTGCCAGCAGCCTCTATGGGAGCGGCGGGGGACCAGATACGCAGTATTTT
d_call: -; j_call: TRBJ1-3; v_call: TRBV6-5; cdr3_aa: CASISRGSGNTIYF; cdr3_nt: TGTGCCAGCATCTCCAGGGGCTCTGGAAACACCATATATTTT
d_call: TRBD2; j_call: TRBJ2-5; v_call: TRBV4-2; cdr3_aa: CASSHGTSEETQYF; cdr3_nt: TGTGCCAGCAGCCATGGGACTAGCGAAGAGACCCAGTACTTC
d_call: TRBD2; j_call: TRBJ2-5; v_call: TRBV2; cdr3_aa: CASSPREGLEQYF; cdr3_nt: TGTGCCAGCTCTCCACGGGAGGGCCTAGAGCAGTACTTC
d_call: -; j_call: TRBJ1-1; v_call: TRBV30; cdr3_aa: CAWSPVGSGGNFF; cdr3_nt: TGTGCCTGGAGCCCCGTTGGGAGCGGAGGAAATTTCTTT
d_call: TRBD2; j_call: TRBJ2-5; v_call: TRBV5-4; cdr3_aa: CASSSGTSGRAYGETQYF; cdr3_nt: TGTGCCAGCAGTTCCGGGACTAGCGGGAGGGCCTACGGAGAGACCCAGTACTTC
d_call: -; j_call: TRBJ2-1; v_call: TRBV11-3; cdr3_aa: CASSLAEWAGEQFF; cdr3_nt: TGTGCCAGCAGCTTAGCCGAGTGGGCGGGTGAGCAGTTCTTC
d_call: -; j_call: TRBJ2-7; v_call: TRBV7-8; cdr3_aa: CASSLPLQGSSYEQYF; cdr3_nt: TGTGCCAGCAGCCTGCCTCTACAGGGATCCTCCTACGAGCAGTACTTC
d_call: TRBD2; j_call: TRBJ2-1; v_call: TRBV5-1; cdr3_aa: CASSLELALDEQFF; cdr3_nt: TGCGCCAGCAGCTTGGAACTAGCGTTGGATGAGCAGTTCTTC
d_call: -; j_call: TRBJ1-1; v_call: TRBV28; cdr3_aa: CASSGGSTLNTEAFF; cdr3_nt: TGTGCCAGCAGTGGGGGGAGCACTTTGAACACTGAAGCTTTCTTT
d_call: TRBD1; j_call: TRBJ2-7; v_call: TRBV5-1; cdr3_aa: CASSLVAGGNYEQYF; cdr3_nt: TGCGCCAGTAGCTTGGTAGCAGGGGGAAACTACGAGCAGTACTTC
d_call: -; j_call: TRBJ2-5; v_call: TRBV27; cdr3_aa: CASRHLGGEETQYF; cdr3_nt: TGTGCCAGCAGGCATTTGGGAGGAGAAGAGACCCAGTACTTC
d_call: TRBD1; j_call: TRBJ2-7; v_call: TRBV5-1; cdr3_aa: CASKAGTGGDYEQYF; cdr3_nt: TGCGCCAGCAAAGCCGGGACAGGGGGCGACTACGAGCAGTACTTC
d_call: -; j_call: TRBJ2-5; v_call: TRBV5-6; cdr3_aa: CASSSTFAGLGYF; cdr3_nt: TGTGCCAGCAGCTCTACTTTCGCAGGGCTGGGGTACTTC
d_call: TRBD1; j_call: TRBJ2-7; v_call: TRBV28; cdr3_aa: CASSLPDRADEQYF; cdr3_nt: TGTGCCAGCAGCTTACCGGACAGGGCGGACGAGCAGTACTTC
d_call: -; j_call: TRBJ1-2; v_call: TRBV6-6; cdr3_aa: CASKEGAYGYTF; cdr3_nt: TGTGCCAGCAAAGAGGGCGCCTATGGCTACACCTTC
d_call: TRBD1; j_call: TRBJ1-4; v_call: TRBV14; cdr3_aa: CASSQGRDRELFTNEKLFF; cdr3_nt: TGTGCCAGCAGCCAAGGTCGGGACAGGGAGCTTTTTACTAATGAAAAACTGTTTTTT
d_call: -; j_call: TRBJ2-3; v_call: TRBV6-4; cdr3_aa: CASSDSAEATDTQYF; cdr3_nt: TGTGCCAGCAGTGACTCTGCGGAGGCGACAGATACGCAGTATTTT
d_call: -; j_call: TRBJ2-1; v_call: TRBV9; cdr3_aa: CASSVDGEIYNEQFF; cdr3_nt: TGTGCCAGCAGCGTAGACGGGGAAATCTACAATGAGCAGTTCTTC
d_call: TRBD2; j_call: TRBJ2-1; v_call: TRBV18; cdr3_aa: CASSGTGLAKQFF; cdr3_nt: TGTGCCAGCTCAGGAACGGGACTAGCAAAGCAGTTCTTC
d_call: TRBD2; j_call: TRBJ2-1; v_call: TRBV25-1; cdr3_aa: CASRDASGRGYNEQFF; cdr3_nt: TGTGCCAGCAGGGATGCTAGCGGGAGGGGGTACAATGAGCAGTTCTTC
d_call: TRBD1; j_call: TRBJ1-2; v_call: TRBV2; cdr3_aa: CASSELDRPSFDGYTF; cdr3_nt: TGTGCCAGCAGTGAGTTGGACAGGCCCTCTTTTGATGGCTACACCTTC
d_call: TRBD1; j_call: TRBJ1-2; v_call: TRBV7-8; cdr3_aa: CASSAGQGALYGYTF; cdr3_nt: TGTGCCAGCAGCGCGGGACAGGGGGCCCTCTATGGCTACACCTTC
d_call: TRBD2; j_call: TRBJ2-7; v_call: TRBV6-5; cdr3_aa: CASKSSGGGSYEQYF; cdr3_nt: TGTGCCAGCAAAAGTAGCGGGGGGGGCTCCTACGAGCAGTACTTC
d_call: TRBD2; j_call: TRBJ2-7; v_call: TRBV7-2; cdr3_aa: CASSPWGGEEQYF; cdr3_nt: TGTGCCAGCAGCCCGTGGGGGGGGGAGGAGCAGTACTTC
d_call: TRBD1; j_call: TRBJ2-5; v_call: TRBV2; cdr3_aa: CASRRTGGEETQYF; cdr3_nt: TGTGCCAGCAGACGGACAGGGGGGGAGGAGACCCAGTACTTC
d_call: -; j_call: TRBJ2-5; v_call: TRBV11-2; cdr3_aa: CASSPRRGRGTGTQYF; cdr3_nt: TGTGCCAGCAGCCCCCGGAGAGGGAGGGGGACCGGGACCCAGTACTTC